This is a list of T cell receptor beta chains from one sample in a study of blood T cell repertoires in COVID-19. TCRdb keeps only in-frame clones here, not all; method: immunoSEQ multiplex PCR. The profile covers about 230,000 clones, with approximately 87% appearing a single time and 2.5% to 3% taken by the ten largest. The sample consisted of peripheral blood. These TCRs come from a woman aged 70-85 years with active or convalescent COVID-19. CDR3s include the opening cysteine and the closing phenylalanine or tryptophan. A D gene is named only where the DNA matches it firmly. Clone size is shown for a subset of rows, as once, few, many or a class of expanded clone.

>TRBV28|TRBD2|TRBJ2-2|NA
TGTGCCAGCAGTTCCGGGGGGAGCACCGGGGAGCTGTTTTTT
CASSSGGSTGELFF
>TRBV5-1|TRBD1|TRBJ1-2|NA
TGCGCCAGCAGCTCGCAGACAGGGAACGGTGGCTACACCTTC
CASSSQTGNGGYTF
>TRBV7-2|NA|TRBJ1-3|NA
TGTGCCAGCAGCTTAAACGCAGGGCCCTCTGGAAACACCATATATTTT
CASSLNAGPSGNTIYF
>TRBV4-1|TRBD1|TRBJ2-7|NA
TGCGCCAGCAGCCAAGGCCCGGGACAGGGTACCTACGAGCAGTACTTC
CASSQGPGQGTYEQYF
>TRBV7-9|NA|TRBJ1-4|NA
TGTGCCAGCAGCTTCGACAGCCTTGCAACTAATGAAAAACTGTTTTTT
CASSFDSLATNEKLFF
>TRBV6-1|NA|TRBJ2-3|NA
TGTGCCAGCAGTGTGTGGTCGGGAGCCGGAGCAGATACGCAGTATTTT
CASSVWSGAGADTQYF
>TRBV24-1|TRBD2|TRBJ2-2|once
TGTGCCACCAGTCAGACTAGCGGGATCGGGCGGGCCGGGGAGCTGTTTTTT
CATSQTSGIGRAGELFF
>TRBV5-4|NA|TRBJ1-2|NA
TGTGCCAGCAGCACCGTAGTGGGGCGCCCGGAGGGCTACACCTTC
CASSTVVGRPEGYTF
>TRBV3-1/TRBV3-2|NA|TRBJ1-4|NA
TGTGCCAGCAGCCCGGACGGGAGCAATAGGGAACTGTTTTTT
CASSPDGSNRELFF
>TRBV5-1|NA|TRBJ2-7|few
TGCGCCAGCAGATCCGGGACTCGGGACGAGCAGTACTTC
CASRSGTRDEQYF
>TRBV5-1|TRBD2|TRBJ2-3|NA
TGCGCCAGCAGCTTGCCGCTAGCGGGAGGGTCCACAGATACGCAGTATTTT
CASSLPLAGGSTDTQYF
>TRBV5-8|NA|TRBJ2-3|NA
TGTGCCAGCACCGTGGGCGGGGTGGCCATCACAGATACGCAGTATTTT
CASTVGGVAITDTQYF
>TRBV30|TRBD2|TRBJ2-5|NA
TGTGCCTGGCTGACTAGCGGCCAAGAGACCCAGTACTTC
CAWLTSGQETQYF
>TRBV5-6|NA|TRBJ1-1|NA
TGTGCCAGCAGCTTGCAGTACACTGAAGCTTTCTTT
CASSLQYTEAFF
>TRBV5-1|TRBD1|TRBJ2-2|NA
TGCGCCAGCAGCTCGGACGGACAGGGAAGGACCGGGGAGCTGTTTTTT
CASSSDGQGRTGELFF
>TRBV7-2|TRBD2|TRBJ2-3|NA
TGTGCCAGCAGCCAGACTAGCGGGGGAGACACAGATACGCAGTATTTT
CASSQTSGGDTDTQYF